The 12 T cell receptor beta chains in this list originate from one sample, sequenced in a study of human T cells and chemical hapten exposure. Each CDR3 protein gets one entry after TCRdb re-called the RACE reads with MiXCR. This sample yields roughly 380,000 distinct CDR3 sequences, of which roughly 5.3% are seen a single time; 2.5% to 3% belongs to the top ten. The time point is: pre-sensitization, week 0. Treatment noted: therapeutic diphenylcyclopropenone sensitization with weekly scalp DPC. Material: whole blood, obtained in connection with sensitization to the hapten diphenylcyclopropenone (DPC). The source of these receptors is a woman aged 45 to 65 with alopecia areata. Some clones in this sample may be carry-over from other donors' samples.

The chain combines TRBV28 with TRBJ1-6, with D unclear. This CDR3 is 13 amino acids long. Germline CDR1 reads MDHEN; CDR2 reads SYDVKM. Trimming stripped 5 bases from V and 10 bases from J, with 12 bases between. The CDR3 reads CASSPPLASPLHF. For the CDR3, the DNA is TGTGCCAGCAGTCCCCCACTTGCATCACCCCTCCACTTT.

The chain is built from TRBV20-1 and TRBJ1-4, with 9 positions matching TRBD1. CDR1 is DFQATT and CDR2 is SNEGSKA in the germline V gene (reference sequence). Germline trimming cut 4 bases from V and 7 bases from J; bases unmatched to any gene: 4. This CDR3 contains 13 residues. Here the CDR3 reads CSAKGQGGEKLFF. The DNA for the CDR3 is TGCAGTGCTAAGGGACAGGGAGGTGAAAAACTGTTTTTT.

In this sample, this clonotype turned up a few times. The V gene is TRBV21-1, the J gene TRBJ1-5; the table's D call, TRBD1, has no DNA check behind it. TRBV21-1 represents a pseudogene. This CDR3 has 15 residues. The CDR3 sequence is CASSRSVRGGQPQHF. Written as DNA, the CDR3 is TGTGCCAGCAGCCGCTCAGTAAGGGGGGGCCAGCCCCAGCATTTT.

The chain carries TRBV7-2 and TRBJ1-3; D gene unclear. The CDR3 length is 15 residues. Per germline, CDR1 SGHTA and CDR2 FQGNSA. Between the trimmed V and J ends, which lost 1 base and 5 bases, there was a span of 12 bases. DNA of the CDR3: TGTGCCAGCAGCTTAGTTTCGCCTCTGAGAAACACCATATATTTT. This translates into CASSLVSPLRNTIYF.

This clonotype appeared many times. The V call is TRBV7-9, the J call TRBJ1-1, with no clear D. The CDR3 contains 15 residues. Trimming left V 5 bases short and J 1 base short, with 14 bases between. Germline CDR1 and CDR2: SEHNR and FQNEAQ (reference sequence). This CDR3 is CASSNVLRPNTEAFF. CDR3 coding DNA: TGTGCCAGCAGCAACGTTCTCCGGCCGAACACTGAAGCTTTCTTT.

This clonotype appeared many times. The chain is built from TRBV6-5 and TRBJ2-2; D is tentatively TRBD1 or TRBD2 (5 bases each). Deletions cut 6 bases from V and 6 bases from J, with 14 bases between. CDR3 size: 14 residues. The germline V gene encodes CDR1 MNHEY and CDR2 SVGAGI. The CDR3 region is CASSYGDGPGELFF. The CDR3 DNA sequence: TGTGCCAGCAGCTACGGGGACGGACCCGGGGAGCTGTTTTTT.

In its sample, this clonotype was seen a few times. CDR3 in amino acids: CSARSGVSPLHF. Written as DNA, the CDR3 is TGCAGTGCTCGTAGCGGGGTCTCACCCCTCCACTTT. The chain has TRBV20-1 and TRBJ1-6; no firm D call. Germline V CDR1 and CDR2: DFQATT, SNEGSKA (reference sequence). This CDR3 has 12 residues. The V and J ends lost 5 bases and 10 bases respectively, with 12 bases between them.

The chain joins TRBV12-3 or TRBV12-4 to TRBJ1-6; the D gene is possibly TRBD1 (5 bases). V lost 2 bases and J lost 10, with 12 bases in between. The CDR3 is 14 amino acids. The CDR3 sequence is CASSLKGESSPLHF. The CDR3, as DNA: TGTGCCAGCAGTTTAAAAGGGGAGAGCTCACCCCTCCACTTT.

This chain joins TRBV2 and TRBJ2-3; the match to TRBD2 covers 9 bases. The CDR3 length is 15 residues. Germline CDR1 reads SNHLY; CDR2 reads FYNNEI. The ends lost 6 bases at V and 2 bases at J; junction bases unmatched: 6. This CDR3 is CASRRSGGTTDTQYF. DNA for the CDR3: TGTGCCAGCAGAAGGAGCGGGGGGACCACAGATACGCAGTATTTT.

The V and J genes are TRBV7-9 and TRBJ1-1, with D unresolved. V lost 1 base to trimming and J lost 1 base, with 7 bases between them. The CDR3 has 14 amino acids. Germline CDR1 and CDR2: SEHNR and FQNEAQ (reference sequence). The CDR3 DNA follows: TGTGCCAGCAGCTTAGACAACCAGAACACTGAAGCTTTCTTT. Its protein is CASSLDNQNTEAFF.

The rearrangement uses TRBV2 and TRBJ2-3; D is uncertain. Trimming took off 3 bases at V and 6 bases at J, with 10 bases between the two ends. CDR1 is SNHLY, CDR2 FYNNEI, per germline. This CDR3 has 13 amino acids. The CDR3 loop reads CASSETPQDTQYF. DNA of the CDR3: TGTGCCAGCAGTGAGACTCCTCAGGATACGCAGTATTTT.

The chain joins TRBV6-5 to TRBJ2-7; possible D gene TRBD1, 5 bases. The CDR3 consists of 14 residues. Germline V gives CDR1 MNHEY, CDR2 SVGAGI. The V end was cut by 6 bases, the J end by 3 bases, with 15 bases between. The CDR3 here is CASSPSQVYYEQYF. DNA of the CDR3: TGTGCCAGCAGCCCTTCACAGGTATACTACGAGCAGTACTTC.